This T cell receptor beta chain was captured in a study of follicular helper T cells after annual influenza vaccination. Points from the study as a whole: Plasmablast frequency change correlated with clonality change in ICOS+CD38+ cTfh.

Survey level resolution was used for TCRB sequencing. Using immunoSEQ multiplex PCR, the repertoire was profiled, and TCRdb retains in-frame clones only, with some absent. The table shows approximately 1,100 clones, with roughly 79% occurring only once. Time point indicated: 2014-2015 season, pre-vaccination. Vaccine contraindications, substance abuse, HIV/AIDS, active malignancy and active illness excluded donors. In regard to this clone: Its target is not known.

V dropped 2 bases and J dropped 3 bases, with 14 bases sitting between them. The germline CDR1 and CDR2 sequences are SGHDT and YYEEEE. There are 15 residues in the CDR3. This clonotype originated in an adult who received the influenza vaccine. Sequenced here: CXCR5+ CD38+ circulating T follicular helper cells from blood, sampled on the day of influenza vaccination. As for subset: circulating Tfh, non-naive CD4+CXCR5+PD-1+ (ICOS+CD38+ or ICOS-CD38-). The chain combines TRBV5-6 with TRBJ1-1; D may be TRBD1 (5 bases). The DNA for the CDR3 is TGTGCCAGCAGCTTAATAACCGGGACCTACACTGAAGCTTTCTTT. Its protein product is CASSLITGTYTEAFF. Together with reference TRBV5-6 and TRBJ1-1, the CDR3 gives the full variable domain: DAGVTQSPTHLIKTRGQQVTLRCSPKSGHDTVSWYQQALGQGPQFIFQYYEEEERQRGNFPDRFSGHQFPNYSSELNVNALLLGDSALYLCASSLITGTYTEAFFGQGTRLTVV.